The 14 T cell receptor beta chains reported below all come from one sample, sequenced in a study of blood T cell repertoires in COVID-19 (dated by TCRdb to 2019 to 2021). The library was built by means of the immunoSEQ multiplex PCR assay. Imported from immuneACCESS, the table was reduced by TCRdb to in-frame sequences with V and J called. These copies leave out some clones; in studies compared against another copy, an unresolved V gene accounts for under half, and the cause of the remainder is not known. The table for this sample lists roughly 97,000 clones; 80% to 90% of them were counted only once. About 15% of the sample is held by the ten biggest clonotypes. Input material: peripheral blood. Source of these receptors: a man over 45 with acute or convalescent COVID-19.

A few counts support this clone. V and J are TRBV5-8 and TRBJ2-7; 8 nucleotides line up with TRBD1. Germline V CDR1 and CDR2: SGHTS, YDEGEE. CDR3 length: 15 residues. The ends lost 0 bases at V and 3 bases at J; junction bases unmatched: 5. Written as DNA, the CDR3 is TGTGCCAGCAGCTTGGGACAGGGGCATTACTACGAGCAGTACTTC. Residues: CASSLGQGHYYEQYF. The variable domain in full, completed from reference TRBV5-8 and TRBJ2-7, reads EAGVTQSPTHLIKTRGQQATLRCSPISGHTSVYWYQQALGLGLQFLLWYDEGEERNRGNFPPRFSGRQFPNYSSELNVNALELEDSALYLCASSLGQGHYYEQYFGPGTRLTVT.

The rearrangement uses TRBV5-1 and TRBJ2-2, with D possibly matching TRBD2 (6 bases). The CDR3 is 16 residues long. Trimming shortened V by 3 bases and J by 3 bases, and 15 bases separated the two germline ends. CDR1 and CDR2 (germline): SGHRS, YFSETQ. This chain's CDR3 is CASSSGLADYTGELFF. CDR3 in DNA: TGCGCCAGCAGCTCCGGGTTAGCGGATTACACCGGGGAGCTGTTTTTT.

The chain couples TRBV19 to TRBJ1-2, with 8 bases fitting TRBD1. The length of the CDR3 is 13 residues. In germline, CDR1 is LNHDA, CDR2 SQIVND (reference sequence). With 3 bases clipped from V and 9 bases from J, the junction kept 6 bases outside the gene matches. The CDR3 coding sequence is TGTGCCAGTAGTATCTCAGGGGGCGCGAGCTACACCTTC. It is translated as CASSISGGASYTF.

The rearrangement uses TRBV3-1 (or the pseudogene TRBV3-2) and TRBJ1-2, with 11 bases aligning to TRBD1. Germline V lookup: CDR1 LGHDT, CDR2 YNNKEL (reference sequence). The length of the CDR3 is 14 residues. Trimming removed 4 bases from V and 2 bases from J; junction bases left unmatched: 0. The CDR3 is CASSRDRGNYGYTF. Written as DNA, the CDR3 is TGTGCCAGCAGCCGGGACAGGGGGAACTATGGCTACACCTTC.

The chain employs TRBV5-5 and TRBJ1-1; a weak D match, TRBD1 (5 bases). The germline CDR1 and CDR2 sequences are SGHKS and YYEKEE (reference sequence). V was shortened by 2 bases and J by 10 bases, with 12 bases between the two germline ends. The CDR3 is 12 amino acids. CDR3 loop: CASSFPGGAAFF. The DNA for the CDR3 is TGTGCCAGCAGCTTTCCCGGGGGTGCAGCTTTCTTT.

This chain uses TRBV29-1 with TRBJ2-1; TRBD1 matches 8 bases. With 7 bases clipped from V and 2 bases from J, the junction kept 7 bases outside the gene matches. The CDR3 extends over 14 amino acids. CDR1 and CDR2 from the germline V gene are SQVTM and ANQGSEA. The CDR3 loop reads CSAQGQEAYNEQFF. The DNA of the CDR3 is TGCAGCGCCCAGGGACAGGAGGCCTACAATGAGCAGTTCTTC.

This sequence joins TRBV6-5 and TRBJ2-5; 10 bases fit TRBD1. This CDR3 is 15 amino acids long. Germline V CDR1 and CDR2: MNHEY, SVGAGI. V gave up 5 bases and J gave up 5 bases; unmatched junction bases: 8. The CDR3 DNA is TGTGCCAGCAGTCGAAGACAGGGGGCTTGGGAGACCCAGTACTTC. It translates to CASSRRQGAWETQYF.

This chain links TRBV9 with TRBJ2-3; D gene uncertain. The CDR3 has 13 amino acids. Germline CDR1 and CDR2: SGDLS and YYNGEE. Trimming removed 0 bases from V and 3 bases from J, with 5 bases in between. The CDR3 region is CASSVVITDTQYF. The CDR3 nucleotides read TGTGCCAGCAGCGTAGTTATAACAGATACGCAGTATTTT.

The rearrangement links TRBV5-4 to TRBJ2-7; TRBD1 might be the D (6 bases). This CDR3 contains 15 residues. Germline values: CDR1 SGHNT, CDR2 YYREEE (reference sequence). The V end lost 2 bases, the J end lost 4 bases, and 16 bases lay between the germline ends. This CDR3 reads CASSLSGTKTYEQYF. In DNA form, the CDR3 reads TGTGCCAGCAGCTTATCTGGGACAAAAACTTACGAGCAGTACTTC.

The gene calls are TRBV28 and TRBJ2-1, with a tentative D call TRBD1 (6 bases). V was clipped by 6 bases and J by 5 bases, with 17 bases between them. Germline-derived CDR1 and CDR2 are MDHEN and SYDVKM. The CDR3 consists of 15 residues. CDR3 loop: CASSSPPTGNNEQFF. CDR3 DNA sequence: TGTGCCAGCAGCTCCCCCCCGACAGGTAACAATGAGCAGTTCTTC.

J is TRBJ2-1 and V is TRBV6-6; D may be TRBD2 (6 bases). The germline V gene has CDR1 MNHNY and CDR2 SVGAGI (reference sequence). This CDR3 has 16 amino acids. Trimming cost V 5 bases and J 4 bases, with 18 bases left between them. The CDR3 DNA reads TGTGCCAGCAGTCGAATGACGGGAGTCGCATACAATGAGCAGTTCTTC. It specifies CASSRMTGVAYNEQFF.

The rearrangement uses TRBV30 and TRBJ2-6; TRBD1 might be the D (5 bases). The V end was cut by 7 bases, the J end by 1 base, with 17 bases between. CDR3 size: 16 residues. The V gene's germline CDR1 is GTSNPN and CDR2 SVGIG (reference sequence). Here the CDR3 reads CASSGFQVSGANVLTF. The CDR3 DNA reads TGTGCCTCATCAGGGTTCCAAGTTTCTGGGGCCAACGTCCTGACTTTC. The variable domain in full, with the rest retrieved from reference TRBV30 and TRBJ2-6, is SQTIHQWPATLVQPVGSPLSLECTVEGTSNPNLYWYRQAAGRGLQLLFYSVGIGQISSEVPQNLSASRPQDRQFILSSKKLLLSDSGFYLCASSGFQVSGANVLTFGAGSRLTVL.

The chain recombines TRBV25-1 with TRBJ1-1, with 7 bases aligning to TRBD1. Trimming took 5 bases from V and 11 from J; bases not matched to a gene: 8. The CDR3 spans 12 residues. Germline-derived CDR1 and CDR2 are MGHDK and SYGVNS. CDR3 coding DNA: TGTGCCAGCAGTACTCAGACAGGGAACGCTTTCTTT. This gives the protein CASSTQTGNAFF.

The chain is built from TRBV5-1 and TRBJ2-2, with TRBD1 matching 8 bases. Germline CDR1 reads SGHRS; CDR2 reads YFSETQ. V shed 2 bases, J shed 3 bases, and the junction held 9 bases outside the gene matches. The CDR3 contains 17 residues. The CDR3: CASSLGPGQGDTGELFF. Here the CDR3 DNA reads TGCGCCAGCAGCTTAGGCCCCGGACAGGGAGACACCGGGGAGCTGTTTTTT.